The 13 T cell receptor beta chains reported below all come from one sample, sequenced in a study of glioma-infiltrating T cells (dated by TCRdb to about 2016). Sequencing took place on an Illumina MiSeq. The iRepertoire nested amplicon-rescue multiplex PCR (arm-PCR) platform was used to amplify TCR alpha and beta CDR3 regions from RNA. The public reads were run again by TCRdb, first through fastp at Q25 and then through MiXCR, and only productive beta chains were kept. All rows with the same CDR3 protein become a single entry with the most common DNA and genes. The sample table lists over 100,000 distinct CDR3 sequences, less than 30% of them with a count of one. The ten largest clones take up 35% of the sample. Sequencing input: glioma tissue, nonneoplastic brain tissue, or PBMCs (not recorded which). The receptors here all came from a human donor with low-grade glioma or glioblastoma, undergoing nonglioma brain surgery, or in good health (not recorded which).

The V and J genes are TRBV4-2 and TRBJ1-2, with 7 nucleotides matching TRBD1. From germline, CDR1 is LGHNA and CDR2 YNFKEQ. The CDR3 runs 15 residues. The ends lost 1 base at V and 4 bases at J; junction bases unmatched: 6. The CDR3 sequence: CASSQVGTAIYGYTF. Written as DNA, the CDR3 is TGTGCCAGCAGCCAAGTTGGGACAGCCATCTATGGCTACACCTTC.

Only a few counts were recorded for this clonotype. The chain is built from TRBV5-1 and TRBJ1-5; D might be TRBD1 (5 bases). The CDR3 has 14 amino acids. Trimming shortened V by 2 bases and J by 8 bases, and 14 bases separated the two germline ends. The germline CDR1 and CDR2 sequences are SGHRS and YFSETQ. The CDR3 is CASSFGQGEEPQHF. The CDR3 DNA follows: TGCGCCAGCAGCTTTGGGCAGGGAGAGGAGCCCCAGCATTTT.

This clonotype was recorded at least ten times. This chain connects TRBV28 to TRBJ2-1, with 11 bases fitting TRBD2. CDR3 length equals 15 residues. With 6 bases clipped from V and 2 bases from J, the junction kept 3 bases outside the gene matches. Germline V gene lookup returns CDR1 MDHEN and CDR2 SYDVKM. In DNA form, the CDR3 reads TGTGCCAGCAGATGGGGACTAGCGGCCTACAATGAGCAGTTCTTC. The encoded protein is CASRWGLAAYNEQFF.

This clonotype was seen at least ten times. The chain combines TRBV6-2 or TRBV6-3 with TRBJ1-2; D ambiguous. Germline CDR1 and CDR2: MNHEY and SVGEGT. The length of the CDR3 is 14 residues. V lost 6 bases to trimming and J lost 2 bases, with 13 bases between them. The CDR3 nucleotides are TGTGCCAGCAGACGGACCCGAGCGAACTATGGCTACACCTTC. Amino acid sequence: CASRRTRANYGYTF.

As for this clonotype: The conserved phenylalanine or tryptophan normally closing the CDR3 is absent here, so this likely arose from a read error. This chain links TRBV27 with TRBJ1-2; tentatively, D is TRBD1 (6 bases). Germline loops: CDR1 MNHEY, CDR2 SMNVEV (reference sequence). Trimming took off 8 bases at V and 5 bases at J, with 12 bases between the two ends. This CDR3 is 12 amino acids long. The CDR3 DNA follows: TGTGCCAGCGGACGTAGGGGGTATGGCTACACCCCC. This translates into CASGRRGYGYTP.

This clonotype showed up many times. V and J are TRBV7-9 and TRBJ1-1; weak D call: TRBD1 (5 bases). V lost 2 bases to trimming and J lost 2 bases, with 12 bases between them. This CDR3 region has 15 residues. Germline V gene lookup returns CDR1 SEHNR and CDR2 FQNEAQ (reference sequence). CDR3 sequence reads: CASSLLNRRNTEAFF. CDR3 nucleotide sequence: TGTGCCAGCAGCTTACTCAACAGGCGAAACACTGAAGCTTTCTTT.

This clonotype has a count of ten or more. This chain joins TRBV19 and TRBJ1-5; D gene uncertain. The germline CDR1 and CDR2 sequences are LNHDA and SQIVND (reference sequence). With 3 bases removed from V and 4 bases from J, the gap between germline ends came to 7 bases. The CDR3 contains 13 residues. The CDR3 here is CASSMSLNQPQHF. The CDR3 DNA is TGTGCCAGTAGTATGTCCCTTAATCAGCCCCAGCATTTT.

This clonotype was recorded many times. V and J are TRBV7-2 and TRBJ2-5; D might be TRBD2 (6 bases). The CDR3 covers 15 residues. The germline CDR1 and CDR2 sequences are SGHTA and FQGNSA. V was cut by 1 base and J by 5 bases, with 14 bases left in between. The CDR3 region is CASSLEGAGRETQYF. CDR3 bases: TGTGCCAGCAGCTTAGAGGGTGCGGGGCGGGAGACCCAGTACTTC.

This clonotype was detected many times. The chain recombines TRBV5-5 with TRBJ2-1; no clear D gene. The length of the CDR3 is 13 residues. V lost 0 bases and J lost 9, with 10 bases in between. From germline, CDR1 is SGHKS and CDR2 YYEKEE (reference sequence). CDR3 sequence: CASSLDRWGEQFF. The CDR3 nucleotides are TGTGCCAGCAGCTTGGACCGTTGGGGTGAGCAGTTCTTC.

Many counts were recorded for this clonotype. This sequence joins TRBV19 and TRBJ1-5; D gene ambiguous. Germline loops: CDR1 LNHDA, CDR2 SQIVND (reference sequence). This CDR3 has 14 residues. V shed 5 bases and J shed 4 bases, with 12 bases lying between them. The CDR3 DNA is TGTGCCAGTAGTCCCTACTCAGAGAATCAGCCCCAGCATTTT. Residues: CASSPYSENQPQHF. Full variable domain (remainder filled in from reference TRBV19 and TRBJ1-5): DGGITQSPKYLFRKEGQNVTLSCEQNLNHDAMYWYRQDPGQGLRLIYYSQIVNDFQKGDIAEGYSVSREKKESFPLTVTSAQKNPTAFYLCASSPYSENQPQHFGDGTRLSIL.

This clonotype was counted many times. The chain recombines TRBV20-1 with TRBJ2-1; the D is unclear. Trimming took off 0 bases at V and 1 base at J, with 13 bases between the two ends. This CDR3 is 16 amino acids long. Germline loops: CDR1 DFQATT, CDR2 SNEGSKA (reference sequence). The CDR3 nucleotides are TGCAGTGCTAGAGATGGTTGGCTAGGATCCTACAATGAGCAGTTCTTC. Its translation is CSARDGWLGSYNEQFF.

At least ten counts were recorded for this clonotype. The rearrangement uses TRBV28 and TRBJ1-1, with D uncertain. The CDR3 sequence is 13 residues long. Trimming cost V 5 bases and J 4 bases, with 11 bases left between them. The germline CDR1 and CDR2 sequences are MDHEN and SYDVKM. Here the CDR3 DNA reads TGTGCCAGCAGTCGCCGCCTGGTCACTGAAGCTTTCTTT. It encodes CASSRRLVTEAFF.

This clonotype appeared many times. V is TRBV7-9 and J is TRBJ1-1, with a possible D match to TRBD1 (6 bases). Germline V gene sequence: CDR1 SEHNR, CDR2 FQNEAQ (reference sequence). V was cut by 4 bases and J by 0 bases, with 15 bases left in between. The CDR3 runs 16 residues. The CDR3 loop is CASSWGQVGMNTEAFF. CDR3 in DNA: TGTGCCAGCAGCTGGGGGCAGGTGGGGATGAACACTGAAGCTTTCTTT.